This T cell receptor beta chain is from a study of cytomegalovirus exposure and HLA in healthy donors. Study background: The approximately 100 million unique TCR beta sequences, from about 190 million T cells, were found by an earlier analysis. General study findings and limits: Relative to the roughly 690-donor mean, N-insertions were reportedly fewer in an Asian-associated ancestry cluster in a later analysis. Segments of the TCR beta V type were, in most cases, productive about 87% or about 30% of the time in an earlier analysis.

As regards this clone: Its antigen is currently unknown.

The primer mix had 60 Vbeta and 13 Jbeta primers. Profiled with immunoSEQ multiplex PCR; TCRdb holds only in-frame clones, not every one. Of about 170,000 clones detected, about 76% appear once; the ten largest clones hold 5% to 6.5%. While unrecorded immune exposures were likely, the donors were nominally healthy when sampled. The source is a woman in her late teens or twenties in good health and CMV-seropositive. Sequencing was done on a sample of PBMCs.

The CDR3 protein is CASSIGQYTDTQYF. Written as DNA, the CDR3 is TGCGCCAGCAGCATCGGACAGTACACAGATACGCAGTATTTT. The chain uses TRBV5-1 and TRBJ2-3, with D maybe TRBD1 (6 bases). Between the trimmed V and J ends, which lost 4 bases and 2 bases, there was a span of 11 bases. The germline V gene encodes CDR1 SGHRS and CDR2 YFSETQ. The CDR3 contains 14 residues. The full variable domain, with the rest looked up from reference TRBV5-1 and TRBJ2-3, is KAGVTQTPRYLIKTRGQQVTLSCSPISGHRSVSWYQQTPGQGLQFLFEYFSETQRNKGNFPGRFSGRQFSNSRSEMNVSTLELGDSALYLCASSIGQYTDTQYFGPGTRLTVL.